A selection of T cell receptor beta chains follows, all from one sample in a study of blood T cells in healthy people across ages. TCRdb reprocessed the 5' RACE reads via MiXCR and lists one record per CDR3 protein. The top ten clones hold more than 3% of a sample with about 620,000 distinct CDR3 sequences, 21% of them seen once. The sequenced material came from blood. These receptors originate from a man between 65 and 80 years old in good health. Both conserved end residues are trimmed from each CDR3. Fields, in order: J gene, clone size, V gene, CDR3 protein. A clone size is listed for some rows: how often the clone was seen (once, few, many), or a class if it is expanded.

TRBJ1-6 | NA | TRBV7-9 | ASSSLTVSTSPLH
TRBJ2-3 | NA | TRBV5-1 | ASSLEQLSTDTQY
TRBJ2-1 | few | TRBV7-3 | ASSFGGSNEQF
TRBJ2-7 | NA | TRBV3-1 | ASSSTSGSPNEQY
TRBJ2-1 | few | TRBV7-3 | ASSLTAAGVNEQF
TRBJ2-1 | NA | TRBV20-1 | SAYLAGGPSNEQF
TRBJ2-3 | NA | TRBV7-2 | ASSLGKGLLTDTQY
TRBJ1-1 | NA | TRBV12-3/TRBV12-4 | ASSLRGEWVQNTEAF
TRBJ2-7 | many | TRBV27 | ASSLTGATYEQY
TRBJ2-7 | NA | TRBV7-9 | ASSRTSGSVEQY
TRBJ1-5 | NA | TRBV30 | AWSEGANQPQH
TRBJ2-7 | few | TRBV5-1 | ASSFGLGTATPYEQY
TRBJ2-7 | NA | TRBV5-1 | ASSPSTGIYEQY
TRBJ2-1 | NA | TRBV4-3 | ASSQDGDRASYNEQF
TRBJ1-2 | few | TRBV9 | ASSAGTGMDGYT
TRBJ2-4 | NA | TRBV3-1 | ASSSLAGDLKNIQY
TRBJ2-4 | NA | TRBV5-1 | ASSLGPGQRIAKNIQY
TRBJ2-2 | NA | TRBV7-8 | ATSGRFHGELF
TRBJ1-5 | NA | TRBV20-1 | SATDSSNQPQH
NA | NA | TRBV18 | ASAGTSNNEQF
TRBJ2-1 | NA | TRBV5-4 | ASSLDQGSEQF
TRBJ1-5 | NA | TRBV6-5 | ASSYAADQPQH
TRBJ2-3 | NA | TRBV7-3 | ASSAEDTQY
TRBJ2-7 | NA | TRBV28 | ASSFPITHAVPSSYEQY
TRBJ2-5 | NA | TRBV28 | ASSLYGSGSETQY
TRBJ2-7 | many | TRBV3-1 | ASSQVTGEYEQY
TRBJ2-7 | few | TRBV25-1 | ATGVGTGEITEQY
TRBJ2-7 | NA | TRBV9 | ASSVGRTSYEQY
TRBJ1-5 | NA | TRBV5-6 | ASRRWEILNQPQH